Presented here are 13 T cell receptor beta chains from one specimen sequenced in a study of T cell responses to AZD1222 COVID-19 vaccine (dated by TCRdb to about 2021). To prepare the library, the immunoSEQ multiplex PCR assay was applied. TCRdb's version of the immuneACCESS table is confined to in-frame rearrangements and falls short of the full clone set. An unresolved V gene accounts for under half of the shortfall where checked; the remainder is of unknown origin. The sample has roughly 120,000 clones on record, about 86% of them singletons. The ten biggest clones cover approximately 15% of the sample. The time point label, read with the paper, signifies: about 28 days (+/-7) after the second vaccine dose. This material consisted of peripheral blood, taken 28 days after the second AZD1222 dose. Every receptor here comes from an adult who received the AZD1222 COVID-19 vaccine.

CDR3 sequence: CASSQAEGGSAYGYTF. The CDR3 DNA is TGCGCCAGCAGCCAAGCCGAGGGTGGGTCGGCCTATGGCTACACCTTC. The V gene is TRBV4-1, the J gene TRBJ1-2; D remains unclear. Germline V gene sequence: CDR1 MGHRA, CDR2 YSYEKL. Deletions cut 1 base from V and 4 bases from J, with 16 bases between. This CDR3 comprises 16 residues.

The genes are TRBV9 and TRBJ2-1; 9 bases match TRBD2. The CDR3 has 18 amino acids. Germline assignment: CDR1 SGDLS and CDR2 YYNGEE. J was trimmed by 6 bases and V by 1 base; bases with no gene match: 14. For the CDR3, the DNA is TGTGCCAGCAGCGTACGGCGGGAGGGCCCTCAGGGTCCCAATGAGCAGTTCTTC. This gives the protein CASSVRREGPQGPNEQFF.

The genes are TRBV5-1 and TRBJ1-1, with a weak D call TRBD1 (5 bases). Germline V gene lookup returns CDR1 SGHRS and CDR2 YFSETQ. The CDR3 has 15 amino acids. V was shortened by 0 bases and J by 0 bases, with 9 bases between the two germline ends. The CDR3 here is CASSLGQRMNTEAFF. In DNA form, the CDR3 reads TGCGCCAGCAGCTTGGGACAGAGGATGAACACTGAAGCTTTCTTT.

The chain is built from TRBV5-1 and TRBJ2-2; TRBD2 aligns across 11 bases. The germline V gene has CDR1 SGHRS and CDR2 YFSETQ. The CDR3 extends over 21 amino acids. V was clipped by 2 bases and J by 3 bases; unmatched bases: 18. Here the CDR3 reads CASSFHGGETSGIRDTGELFF. The CDR3 nucleotides read TGCGCCAGCAGCTTTCATGGGGGGGAGACTAGCGGGATTAGGGACACCGGGGAGCTGTTTTTT. Full variable domain (rest looked up from reference TRBV5-1 and TRBJ2-2): KAGVTQTPRYLIKTRGQQVTLSCSPISGHRSVSWYQQTPGQGLQFLFEYFSETQRNKGNFPGRFSGRQFSNSRSEMNVSTLELGDSALYLCASSFHGGETSGIRDTGELFFGEGSRLTVL.

The V and J genes are TRBV28 and TRBJ1-2; D gene uncertain. V dropped 7 bases and J dropped 8 bases, with 20 bases sitting between them. Germline-derived CDR1 and CDR2 are MDHEN and SYDVKM. This CDR3 has 14 residues. For the CDR3, the DNA is TGTGCCAGCACTCGCGGGGATTGGGCTGGAGGCTACACCTTC. Residues: CASTRGDWAGGYTF.

V usage is TRBV11-3 and J usage is TRBJ1-1; a possible D gene is TRBD1 (6 bases). Trimming shortened V by 0 bases and J by 0 bases, and 20 bases separated the two germline ends. Germline V CDR1 and CDR2: SGHNT, YENEEA. CDR3 length: 19 amino acids. This CDR3 reads CASSLEFGGGPLMNTEAFF. Written as DNA, the CDR3 is TGTGCCAGCAGCTTAGAGTTCGGCGGGGGCCCGCTGATGAACACTGAAGCTTTCTTT. The whole variable domain, remainder taken from reference TRBV11-3 and TRBJ1-1, is EAGVVQSPRYKIIEKKQPVAFWCNPISGHNTLYWYLQNLGQGPELLIRYENEEAVDDSQLPKDRFSAERLKGVDSTLKIQPAELGDSAVYLCASSLEFGGGPLMNTEAFFGQGTRLTVV.

This clone appeared once. The V gene is TRBV5-1, the J gene TRBJ2-2; D uncertain. The CDR3 extends over 16 amino acids. CDR1 is SGHRS and CDR2 is YFSETQ in the germline V gene. V was trimmed by 0 bases and J by 5 bases, leaving 14 bases between them. The DNA of the CDR3 is TGCGCCAGCAGCTTGGAGTCTCCCCCTCGGACCGGGGAGCTGTTTTTT. Protein product: CASSLESPPRTGELFF.

This chain links TRBV28 with TRBJ2-1; TRBD2 agrees at 14 bases. CDR3 size: 21 residues. CDR1 is MDHEN, CDR2 SYDVKM, per germline. V shed 2 bases and J 4 bases; nucleotides not matched to a gene: 16. The CDR3 here is CASSLRRSTSGRAKVYNEQFF. As DNA, the CDR3 is TGTGCCAGCAGTTTAAGGAGATCGACTAGCGGGAGGGCCAAGGTATACAATGAGCAGTTCTTC.

As to this clone: Other nucleotide sequences in the sample specify the same CDR3. The chain joins TRBV9 to TRBJ1-1, with D uncertain. The CDR3 length is 15 residues. Germline V gene lookup returns CDR1 SGDLS and CDR2 YYNGEE. V lost 0 bases and J 0 bases, leaving 9 bases between the germline ends. CDR3 residues: CASSVGGGMNTEAFF. CDR3 coding DNA: TGTGCCAGCAGCGTAGGGGGAGGAATGAACACTGAAGCTTTCTTT.

The chain couples TRBV28 to TRBJ1-6, with a possible D match to TRBD1 (6 bases). V lost 5 bases and J lost 8, with 16 bases in between. The length of the CDR3 is 15 residues. Germline values: CDR1 MDHEN, CDR2 SYDVKM. In nucleotides, the CDR3 is TGTGCCAGCAGTCCTCCCGGGGGGCACCATTCACCCCTCCACTTT. Translating gives CASSPPGGHHSPLHF.

The chain is built from TRBV30 and TRBJ1-5; 9 positions match TRBD1. Losses at the gene ends were 1 base for V and 0 bases for J; bases not matched to a gene: 10. Germline CDR1 GTSNPN, CDR2 SVGIG (reference sequence). CDR3 length: 18 amino acids. The CDR3: CAWSGAIGTGNSNQPQHF. CDR3 coding DNA: TGTGCCTGGAGTGGAGCGATCGGGACAGGGAATAGCAATCAGCCCCAGCATTTT. Combining the CDR3 with reference TRBV30 and TRBJ1-5 gives the whole variable domain SQTIHQWPATLVQPVGSPLSLECTVEGTSNPNLYWYRQAAGRGLQLLFYSVGIGQISSEVPQNLSASRPQDRQFILSSKKLLLSDSGFYLCAWSGAIGTGNSNQPQHFGDGTRLSIL.

This chain links TRBV7-2 with TRBJ2-1; 8 bases line up with TRBD2. This CDR3 has 14 residues. V shed 3 bases, J shed 4 bases, and the junction held 2 bases outside the gene matches. In germline, CDR1 is SGHTA, CDR2 FQGNSA. CDR3 DNA sequence: TGTGCCAGCAGCTTTGCTAGCGGGTACAATGAGCAGTTCTTC. It is translated as CASSFASGYNEQFF. The variable domain in full, with the rest retrieved from reference TRBV7-2 and TRBJ2-1, is GAGVSQSPSNKVTEKGKDVELRCDPISGHTALYWYRQSLGQGLEFLIYFQGNSAPDKSGLPSDRFSAERTGGSVSTLTIQRTQQEDSAVYLCASSFASGYNEQFFGPGTRLTVL.

V is TRBV19 and J is TRBJ1-1; TRBD1 might be the D (5 bases). CDR3 length: 13 amino acids. V was pared by 4 bases and J by 5 bases, with 11 bases between. Germline assignment: CDR1 LNHDA and CDR2 SQIVND (reference sequence). The CDR3 sequence is CASSTQKGTEAFF. The CDR3 DNA reads TGTGCCAGTAGTACTCAGAAGGGGACTGAAGCTTTCTTT.